Following are 10 T cell receptor beta chains from one sample sequenced in a study of graft-versus-host responses after intestinal transplantation. Assay used: immunoSEQ multiplex PCR; TCRdb lists only in-frame clones, some missing. The data hold around 39,000 clones, with 80% to 95% observed a single time. The sequencing used PBMCs, collected almost 750 days after intestinal transplantation. The origin of the receptors is a human patient who received an intestinal transplant, so some T cells may come from the graft donor.

V and J are TRBV27 and TRBJ1-2; 12 nucleotides agree with TRBD1. V shed 4 bases and J 8 bases; nucleotides not matched to a gene: 8. The CDR3 consists of 15 residues. Per the germline V gene, CDR1 is MNHEY and CDR2 is SMNVEV (reference sequence). The CDR3 loop is CASSSRGQGARGYTF. The CDR3 bases are TGTGCCAGCAGTTCGCGGGGACAGGGGGCAAGGGGCTACACCTTC.

V and J are TRBV5-5 and TRBJ1-3; TRBD1 is a possible D gene (6 bases). The CDR3 contains 17 residues. Trimming removed 1 base from V and 0 bases from J, with 14 bases in between. Germline CDR1 SGHKS, CDR2 YYEKEE (reference sequence). Here the CDR3 reads CASSLRLVGGSGNTIYF. The CDR3 DNA reads TGTGCCAGCAGCTTGCGTCTGGTAGGGGGCTCTGGAAACACCATATATTTT.

This chain links TRBV6-6 with TRBJ1-5; D remains ambiguous. CDR3 length: 15 amino acids. CDR1 is MNHNY, CDR2 SVGAGI, per germline (reference sequence). The V gene lost 0 bases and the J gene lost 7 bases, with 13 bases spanning the gap. The CDR3, as DNA: TGTGCCAGCAGTTACTCGATTCCGGCACACCAGCCCCAGCATTTT. Protein sequence: CASSYSIPAHQPQHF.

The rearrangement joins TRBV12-5 to TRBJ2-7, with 9 bases aligning to TRBD1. The CDR3 runs to 13 residues. V shed 6 bases and J 4 bases; nucleotides not matched to a gene: 4. Germline assignment: CDR1 LGHNT and CDR2 FRNRAP. The CDR3 DNA is TGTGCTAGTGGGAGGGACAGGGCATACGAGCAGTACTTC. This codes for CASGRDRAYEQYF. Full variable domain (missing parts from reference TRBV12-5 and TRBJ2-7): DARVTQTPRHKVTEMGQEVTMRCQPILGHNTVFWYRQTMMQGLELLAYFRNRAPLDDSGMPKDRFSAEMPDATLATLKIQPSEPRDSAVYFCASGRDRAYEQYFGPGTRLTVT.

This chain connects TRBV5-6 to TRBJ2-5, with D tentatively TRBD1 (5 bases). The CDR3 contains 14 residues. Germline values: CDR1 SGHDT, CDR2 YYEEEE. V was cut by 0 bases and J by 2 bases, with 8 bases left in between. CDR3 sequence reads: CASSLGGRQETQYF. The CDR3 DNA sequence: TGTGCCAGCAGCTTGGGGGGCCGGCAAGAGACCCAGTACTTC.

The chain couples TRBV7-6 to TRBJ2-1; TRBD2 aligns across 12 bases. The V gene's germline CDR1 is SGHVS and CDR2 FNYEAQ. The CDR3 length is 15 residues. Trimming at V came to 8 bases and at J to 4 bases, leaving 6 bases not matched to a gene. The CDR3 loop reads CASGSLAGGYNEQFF. The CDR3 DNA follows: TGTGCCAGCGGTAGCCTAGCGGGGGGGTACAATGAGCAGTTCTTC. The variable domain in full, with the rest retrieved from reference TRBV7-6 and TRBJ2-1, is GAGVSQSPRYKVTKRGQDVALRCDPISGHVSLYWYRQALGQGPEFLTYFNYEAQQDKSGLPNDRFSAERPEGSISTLTIQRTEQRDSAMYRCASGSLAGGYNEQFFGPGTRLTVL.

As concerns this clone: One end of the junction varies from germline; a read error may be responsible. This sample includes further DNA sequences coding for the same CDR3. This chain connects TRBV4-2 to TRBJ1-2; D might be TRBD1 (5 bases). Germline assignment: CDR1 LGHNA and CDR2 YNFKEQ. This CDR3 is 15 amino acids long. CDR3 bases: TGTGCTAGCAGCCAAGACGCGGGGCTTAACTATGGCTACACCTTC. This codes for CASSQDAGLNYGYTF.

V gene TRBV6-1 combines with J gene TRBJ1-4; TRBD1 aligns across 7 bases. Germline lookup yields CDR1 MNHNS and CDR2 SASEGT. This CDR3 comprises 15 residues. Germline trimming cut 9 bases from V and 0 bases from J; bases unmatched to any gene: 7. In DNA, the CDR3 is TGTGCCAGTGGGACAGACCTAGCAACTAATGAAAAACTGTTTTTT. This translates into CASGTDLATNEKLFF.

The chain links TRBV7-9 to TRBJ2-1; 7 bases are a match to TRBD1. V lost 4 bases, J lost 4 bases, and 16 bases stayed unmatched. The CDR3 is 18 residues long. The germline gives CDR1 SEHNR, CDR2 FQNEAQ (reference sequence). The CDR3 loop is CASSSSPRDRIRYNEQFF. The CDR3 DNA is TGTGCCAGCAGCTCGTCCCCCCGGGACAGAATAAGATACAATGAGCAGTTCTTC.

The chain combines TRBV11-1 with TRBJ2-6; D might be TRBD1 (6 bases). Per the germline V gene, CDR1 is SGHAT and CDR2 is FQDESV (reference sequence). Trimming shortened V by 5 bases and J by 2 bases, and 13 bases separated the two germline ends. The CDR3 has 16 amino acids. This CDR3 is CASSPEDRAGANVLTF. CDR3 sequence (DNA): TGTGCCAGCAGCCCAGAGGACAGAGCTGGGGCCAACGTCCTGACTTTC.